This TCR beta chain was found in a study of blood T cell repertoires in COVID-19. The overall study: Acute and convalescent COVID-19 samples came from the United States, Italy and Spain.

Sequenced by immunoSEQ multiplex PCR; TCRdb stores in-frame clones only, minus some. The table includes tens of thousands of clones, 60% to 80% detected once. Enrolled during active infection, Seattle patients were then followed longitudinally. The origin of this receptor is a man between 65 and 79 years old with COVID-19, enrolled during active disease. The sequencing input was peripheral blood.

CDR3 sequence reads: CASSSDRGDTQYF. For the CDR3, the DNA is TGTGCCAGCAGCTCGGACAGGGGGGATACGCAGTATTTT. The chain combines TRBV7-3 with TRBJ2-3; the match to TRBD1 covers 10 bases. Germline-derived CDR1 and CDR2 are SGHTA and FQGTGA. There are 13 residues in the CDR3. Trimming cost V 4 bases and J 6 bases; bases outside gene matches: 1.